This T cell receptor beta chain was sequenced in a study of blood T cell repertoires in COVID-19. Repertoires were generated with immunoSEQ multiplex PCR, while TCRdb's copy carries only in-frame clones and drops some. The sample shows roughly 200,000 clones, roughly 80% of them seen only once. V lost 2 bases and J 6 bases, leaving 18 bases between the germline ends. There are 15 residues in the CDR3. Looked up from germline, CDR1 is SGHNT and CDR2 is YYREEE (reference sequence). The receptor was isolated from a man in his 60s with acute or convalescent COVID-19. V usage is TRBV5-4 and J usage is TRBJ2-7; TRBD2 might be the D (7 bases). The sample taken for sequencing was peripheral blood. The CDR3 nucleotides read TGTGCCAGCAGCTTTGGAGGGGGAGGGCCGGTCGAGCAGTACTTC. Encoded protein: CASSFGGGGPVEQYF.